The clone carrying this T cell receptor (beta chain) has more than one count but fewer than ten. Its target is not known. Method: immunoSEQ multiplex PCR; TCRdb's copy keeps in-frame clones and lacks some. This sample has about 1.1 million clones; around 78% occur once, and the top ten carry more than 0.5%. This CDR3 comprises 12 residues. Germline CDR1 is SQVTM and CDR2 is ANQGSEA. V lost 7 bases to trimming and J lost 3 bases, with 11 bases between them. The data were taken from a study of shared clonotypes between healthy human individuals. The study's findings and limits: Generally, naive subsets came out with larger estimated richness than memory subsets.

The specimen sequenced was memory CD4+ T cells from PBMCs. As to subset: CD45RA-negative fraction. The sequence was collected from a man aged 18 to 29 in good health. Some clones in this sample may be carry-over from other donors' samples. The chain recombines TRBV29-1 with TRBJ2-3, with D possibly TRBD2 on 5 matching bases. The CDR3 is CSAGLETDTQYF. The CDR3 nucleotides are TGCAGCGCAGGACTGGAGACAGATACGCAGTATTTT.